By share, the clone carrying this T cell receptor beta chain ranks as medium-sized (0.01 to 0.1%). CDR1 and CDR2 (germline): SGHTA, FQGNSA. The J segment lost 1 base and the V segment lost 6 bases, leaving 3 bases of the junction unmatched. This CDR3 contains 14 residues. Full-length variable regions came from constant-region reverse primers plus semi-nested Nested Universal Primer A PCR. TCRdb passed the 5' RACE reads through MiXCR, listing each CDR3 protein once. The sample holds about 40,000 distinct CDR3 sequences; 15% to 20% are singletons and the top ten take 2.5% to 3%. Sequencing was carried out using naive CD4+ T cells sorted from a lymph node. Specified subset: naive CD4+ T cells, CD4+CD45RA+CD25-. This clonotype was obtained from a female donor with breast cancer. The rearrangement uses TRBV7-2 and TRBJ2-7; TRBD2 agrees at 10 bases. CDR3 sequence (DNA): TGTGCCAGCAGGCCTAGCGGGGGTTCCTACGAGCAGTACTTC. It yields the protein CASRPSGGSYEQYF. The full variable domain, completed using reference TRBV7-2 and TRBJ2-7, is GAGVSQSPSNKVTEKGKDVELRCDPISGHTALYWYRQSLGQGLEFLIYFQGNSAPDKSGLPSDRFSAERTGGSVSTLTIQRTQQEDSAVYLCASRPSGGSYEQYFGPGTRLTVT.